The 22 T cell receptor beta chains reported below all come from one sample, sequenced in a study of cytomegalovirus exposure and HLA in healthy donors. PCR was performed using 60 Vbeta and 13 Jbeta primers. Using immunoSEQ multiplex PCR, the repertoire was profiled, and TCRdb retains in-frame clones only, with some absent. The sample records around 130,000 clones, more than 80% being singletons. The sample was PBMCs. These receptors were taken from a woman in her thirties or forties in good health and CMV-seropositive.

V usage is TRBV30 and J usage is TRBJ1-6; 9 bases are a match to TRBD1. Germline V gene lookup returns CDR1 GTSNPN and CDR2 SVGIG (reference sequence). J gave up 3 bases and V 5 bases, and 5 bases lay outside the gene matches. The CDR3 has 15 amino acids. The CDR3 spells CAWAGQGNYNSPLHF. CDR3 coding DNA: TGTGCCTGGGCGGGACAGGGCAACTATAATTCACCCCTCCACTTT.

In its sample, this clone was seen once. The chain employs TRBV6-5 and TRBJ1-1; 10 positions agree with TRBD1. The ends lost 5 bases at V and 5 bases at J; junction bases unmatched: 2. The germline V gene has CDR1 MNHEY and CDR2 SVGAGI. The CDR3 is 13 amino acids. CDR3 DNA: TGTGCCAGCAGTCCGGGACAGGGGACTGAAGCTTTCTTT. Encoded protein: CASSPGQGTEAFF.

The sample holds many counts of this clone. This chain connects TRBV9 to TRBJ2-4; maybe TRBD1 (7 bases). The germline CDR1 and CDR2 sequences are SGDLS and YYNGEE. V was shortened by 4 bases and J by 7 bases, with 9 bases between the two germline ends. CDR3 length: 12 amino acids. CDR3 DNA sequence: TGTGCCAGCAGCCCAGGGGGGAACATTCAGTACTTC. This sequence encodes CASSPGGNIQYF. Using reference TRBV9 and TRBJ2-4 for the parts outside the CDR3, the full variable domain is DSGVTQTPKHLITATGQRVTLRCSPRSGDLSVYWYQQSLDQGLQFLIQYYNGEERAKGNILERFSAQQFPDLHSELNLSSLELGDSALYFCASSPGGNIQYFGAGTRLSVL.

This clone was picked up a small number of times. This chain links TRBV9 with TRBJ2-7; no clear D. Trimming shortened V by 0 bases and J by 3 bases, and 7 bases separated the two germline ends. This CDR3 spans 13 amino acids. From germline, CDR1 is SGDLS and CDR2 YYNGEE. CDR3 loop: CASSVAANYEQYF. CDR3 bases: TGTGCCAGCAGCGTAGCCGCTAACTACGAGCAGTACTTC.

The count of this clone is one. The chain joins TRBV30 to TRBJ2-3, with 9 positions matching TRBD2. The CDR3 has 15 amino acids. Germline loops: CDR1 GTSNPN, CDR2 SVGIG (reference sequence). The junction had 7 bases not matched to a gene; V was cut back by 2 bases and J by 4 bases. CDR3 in amino acids: CAWSPSSGVPDTQYF. The CDR3, as DNA: TGTGCCTGGAGTCCCTCTAGCGGGGTACCAGATACGCAGTATTTT.

This clone has only one observation. The chain's CDR3 is CASSVGLTGYYEQYF. CDR3 DNA: TGTGCCAGCAGCGTAGGCTTGACAGGCTACTACGAGCAGTACTTC. The gene calls are TRBV9 and TRBJ2-7, with D perhaps matching TRBD1 (6 bases). V gave up 0 bases and J gave up 3 bases, with 13 bases separating them. The CDR3 has 15 residues. CDR1 is SGDLS, CDR2 YYNGEE, per germline.

This chain links TRBV30 with TRBJ1-1, with D perhaps matching TRBD1 (5 bases). V was clipped by 2 bases and J by 0 bases, with 7 bases between them. There are 13 residues in the CDR3. Germline V lookup: CDR1 GTSNPN, CDR2 SVGIG (reference sequence). CDR3 in DNA: TGTGCCTGGAGTCGACAGCTGAACACTGAAGCTTTCTTT. Encoded protein: CAWSRQLNTEAFF.

This clone appeared a few times. The CDR3 sequence is CASSLSGGYGYTF. The DNA for the CDR3 is TGTGCCAGCAGTTTATCGGGGGGATATGGCTACACCTTC. The rearrangement joins TRBV27 to TRBJ1-2, with D possibly being TRBD1 (5 bases). CDR1 is MNHEY and CDR2 is SMNVEV in the germline V gene (reference sequence). CDR3 size: 13 residues. Trimming pared 0 bases from V and 5 bases from J, leaving 7 bases between.

This chain uses TRBV7-3 with TRBJ1-5; 7 bases map to TRBD1. Trimming cost V 3 bases and J 1 base; bases outside gene matches: 9. CDR3 length equals 17 residues. Per the germline V gene, CDR1 is SGHTA and CDR2 is FQGTGA. The CDR3 is CASSFPRGLESNQPQHF. CDR3 coding DNA: TGTGCCAGCAGCTTCCCAAGGGGGCTCGAAAGCAATCAGCCCCAGCATTTT.

DNA of the CDR3: TGCGCCAGCTGGGGGGTCTCTGGCTACACCTTC. Translated: CASWGVSGYTF. The chain employs TRBV10-2 and TRBJ1-2, with D tentatively TRBD1 (5 bases). The germline V gene has CDR1 WSHSY and CDR2 SAAADI. The V and J ends lost 8 bases and 7 bases respectively, with 11 bases between them. The CDR3 extends over 11 amino acids.

This sequence joins TRBV15 and TRBJ2-3; D is possibly TRBD1 (5 bases). The CDR3 contains 15 residues. CDR1 and CDR2 (germline): LNHNV, YYDKDF (reference sequence). Deletions cut 4 bases from V and 5 bases from J, with 16 bases between. CDR3 nucleotide sequence: TGTGCCACCAGCACGTACAGGAGTCACGGAGATACGCAGTATTTT. This sequence encodes CATSTYRSHGDTQYF.

The chain combines TRBV19 with TRBJ2-7; TRBD1 might be the D (6 bases). Germline values: CDR1 LNHDA, CDR2 SQIVND (reference sequence). The CDR3 length is 12 residues. V was cut by 10 bases and J by 2 bases, with 12 bases left in between. The chain's CDR3 is CATRDTPYEQYF. The CDR3 DNA reads as TGTGCCACCCGGGACACCCCCTACGAGCAGTACTTC.

The chain combines TRBV7-9 with TRBJ2-3; tentative D call: TRBD1 (5 bases). CDR3 length: 13 residues. Germline CDR1 reads SEHNR; CDR2 reads FQNEAQ (reference sequence). V dropped 6 bases and J dropped 3 bases, with 10 bases sitting between them. CDR3 loop: CASRSPGTDTQYF. DNA of the CDR3: TGTGCCAGCAGGTCACCAGGGACAGATACGCAGTATTTT.

The chain links TRBV5-6 to TRBJ2-1; TRBD2 agrees at 9 bases. Germline V CDR1 and CDR2: SGHDT, YYEEEE. The V and J ends lost 7 bases and 4 bases, in that order; junction bases with no gene match: 6. The CDR3 spans 14 residues. CDR3 amino acids: CASGAGGDYNEQFF. The DNA for the CDR3 is TGTGCCAGCGGAGCGGGGGGAGATTACAATGAGCAGTTCTTC. Full variable domain (rest looked up from reference TRBV5-6 and TRBJ2-1): DAGVTQSPTHLIKTRGQQVTLRCSPKSGHDTVSWYQQALGQGPQFIFQYYEEEERQRGNFPDRFSGHQFPNYSSELNVNALLLGDSALYLCASGAGGDYNEQFFGPGTRLTVL.

This clone was counted between two and nine times. The genes are TRBV5-1 and TRBJ1-6; no clear D gene. This CDR3 has 18 residues. Trimming removed 5 bases from V and 10 bases from J, with 28 bases in between. Germline assignment: CDR1 SGHRS and CDR2 YFSETQ. In DNA form, the CDR3 reads TGCGCCAGCAGGTTACAGTCCCTTCATCAGTCAAGCGGCTCACCCCTCCACTTT. As protein: CASRLQSLHQSSGSPLHF.

The table lists this clone with a count of one. The CDR3 DNA follows: TGCGCCAGCAGCCATCCGGCCAGGGGAGAGACCCAGTACTTC. Protein product: CASSHPARGETQYF. This chain connects TRBV4-1 to TRBJ2-5; D is perhaps TRBD1 (6 bases). The CDR3 contains 14 residues. CDR1 MGHRA and CDR2 YSYEKL come from the germline V gene. Between the trimmed V and J ends, which lost 3 bases and 4 bases, there was a span of 12 bases.

The chain uses TRBV27 and TRBJ2-7; unclear D gene. The V gene's germline CDR1 is MNHEY and CDR2 SMNVEV (reference sequence). V was pared by 0 bases and J by 4 bases, with 7 bases between. This CDR3 has 13 amino acids. CDR3 loop: CASSLSRRYEQYF. CDR3 nucleotides: TGTGCCAGCAGTTTATCGAGGCGGTACGAGCAGTACTTC.

The chain couples TRBV5-1 to TRBJ2-6; 9 bases line up with TRBD1. The germline gives CDR1 SGHRS, CDR2 YFSETQ. This CDR3 has 19 amino acids. V shed 1 base, J shed 0 bases, and the junction held 8 bases outside the gene matches. The CDR3 DNA reads TGCGCCAGCAGCTTGTACGGGACAGGGTTCTTCTCTGGGGCCAACGTCCTGACTTTC. It is translated as CASSLYGTGFFSGANVLTF.

This clone was detected only once. This rearrangement joins TRBV29-1 to TRBJ2-1; 9 nucleotides match TRBD1. Trimming cost V 6 bases and J 6 bases; bases outside gene matches: 9. The CDR3 is 14 residues long. The germline gives CDR1 SQVTM, CDR2 ANQGSEA. Here the CDR3 DNA reads TGCAGCGTCGCCCCGGGACAGGGACTCAATGAGCAGTTCTTC. It codes for CSVAPGQGLNEQFF.

This chain links TRBV10-3 with TRBJ2-7; D possibly corresponds to TRBD1 (7 bases). V was shortened by 9 bases and J by 1 base, with 13 bases between the two germline ends. Germline loops: CDR1 ENHRY, CDR2 SYGVKD. CDR3 length: 13 amino acids. The CDR3: CAMRPGGSYEQYF. The CDR3 DNA is TGTGCCATGCGGCCAGGGGGGTCCTACGAGCAGTACTTC.

This clone was found a few times. This chain joins TRBV6-1 and TRBJ1-4; tentative D call: TRBD1 (6 bases). CDR1 is MNHNS and CDR2 is SASEGT in the germline V gene. The CDR3 covers 14 residues. Trimming cost V 5 bases and J 0 bases, with 7 bases left between them. The CDR3 loop reads CASSQGSTNEKLFF. Written as DNA, the CDR3 is TGTGCCAGCAGTCAGGGGTCAACTAATGAAAAACTGTTTTTT.

This rearrangement joins TRBV11-2 to TRBJ1-1; D is unclear. Trimming removed 3 bases at V and 1 base at J, with 12 bases between. This CDR3 has 15 residues. Germline V gives CDR1 SGHAT, CDR2 FQNNGV. CDR3 amino acids: CASSFSRAANTEAFF. Written as DNA, the CDR3 is TGTGCCAGCAGCTTTTCGCGGGCCGCGAACACTGAAGCTTTCTTT.